This TCR beta chain was recovered during a study of T cell responses to AZD1222 COVID-19 vaccine. Study summary: The study pooled second doses at about 4 or about 12 weeks. Study results and limitations: White British ancestry dominated among donors, who included more females, and clonal diversity was possibly underestimated.

Details on this clone: Its antigen is still unknown.

TCRdb keeps only in-frame clones here, not all; method: immunoSEQ multiplex PCR. The sample carries approximately 170,000 clones, roughly 89% recorded once. V lost 3 bases and J lost 6, with 15 bases in between. CDR1 SGHTA and CDR2 FQGNSA come from the germline V gene. The CDR3 loop spans 15 amino acids. This chain connects TRBV7-2 to TRBJ1-5; the D is unclear. The receptor's source is an adult in good health. Here the sequenced sample was peripheral blood, taken on day 0 of AZD1222 vaccination. The CDR3 nucleotides are TGTGCCAGCAGCTTCCACGCAGGTTCAGGTCAGCCCCAGCATTTT. This codes for CASSFHAGSGQPQHF.